This T cell receptor (beta chain) was captured in a study of technical replicates of blood from a few donors. Method: immunoSEQ multiplex PCR; TCRdb's copy keeps in-frame clones and lacks some. The sample includes about 62,000 clones, just under 90% of them seen just once. Germline CDR1 reads LGHNA; CDR2 reads YNFKEQ. V was clipped by 0 bases and J by 0 bases, with 13 bases between them. CDR3 length: 17 residues. The chain joins TRBV4-2 to TRBJ2-3; D ambiguous. Sequenced material: PBMCs. This receptor was obtained from a human donor in good health. Some clones in this sample may be carry-over from other donors' samples. CDR3 amino acids: CASSQDGAASSTDTQYF. As DNA, the CDR3 is TGTGCCAGCAGCCAAGATGGAGCAGCCTCTAGCACAGATACGCAGTATTTT.